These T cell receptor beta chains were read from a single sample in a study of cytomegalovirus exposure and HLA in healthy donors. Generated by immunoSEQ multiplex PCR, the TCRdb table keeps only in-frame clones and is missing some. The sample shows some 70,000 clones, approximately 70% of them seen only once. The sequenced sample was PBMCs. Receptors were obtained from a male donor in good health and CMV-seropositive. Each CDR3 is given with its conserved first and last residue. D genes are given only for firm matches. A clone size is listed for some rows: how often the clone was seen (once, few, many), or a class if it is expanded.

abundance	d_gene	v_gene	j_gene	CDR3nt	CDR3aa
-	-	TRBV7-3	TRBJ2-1	TGTGCCAGCAGCCCATCTTCCGGGTACAATGAGCAGTTCTTC	CASSPSSGYNEQFF
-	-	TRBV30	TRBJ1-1	TGTGCCTGGAGTCGGGTAGCCACTGAAGCTTTCTTT	CAWSRVATEAFF
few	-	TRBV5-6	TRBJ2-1	TGTGCCAGCAGCTTGTTCGGAGGCGAGGGTGGCTACAATGAGCAGTTCTTC	CASSLFGGEGGYNEQFF
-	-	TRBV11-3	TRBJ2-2	TGTGCCAGCAGCCACTACCTTAGCGGTCCGAACACCGGGGAGCTGTTTTTT	CASSHYLSGPNTGELFF
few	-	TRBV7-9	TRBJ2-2	TGTTCCAGCAGCTTTTTAGGGGGGGGGACGGAGAACACCGGGGAGCTGTTTTTT	CSSSFLGGGTENTGELFF
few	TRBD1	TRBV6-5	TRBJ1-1	TGTGCCAGCAAATATCAGGGGGCGGCTTTCTTT	CASKYQGAAFF
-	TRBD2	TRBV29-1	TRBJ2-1	TGCAGCGTTGTGCGGGAGGGCCGGGCCTACAATGAGCAGTTCTTC	CSVVREGRAYNEQFF
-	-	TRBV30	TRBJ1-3	TGTGCCTGGAGTGTATATCAGCGGGGGGCTTCTGGAAACACCATATATTTT	CAWSVYQRGASGNTIYF
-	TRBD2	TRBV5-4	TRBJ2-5	TGTGCCAGCAGCCGACTAGCGGGGGGGATAGGTGAGACCCAGTACTTC	CASSRLAGGIGETQYF
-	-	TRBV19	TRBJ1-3	TGTGCCAGTAACTTGGGAGGAGCTGGAAACACCATATATTTT	CASNLGGAGNTIYF
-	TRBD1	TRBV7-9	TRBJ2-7	TGTGCCAGCAGCATCCGGGACAGGGGCTACGAGCAGTACTTC	CASSIRDRGYEQYF
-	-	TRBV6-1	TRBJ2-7	TGTGCCAGCAGTGAGCTCAGGGGTCTCGAGCAGTACTTC	CASSELRGLEQYF
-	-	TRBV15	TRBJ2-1	TGTGCCACCAGCAGAGAGGGTAGCAGGTTCTTC	CATSREGSRFF
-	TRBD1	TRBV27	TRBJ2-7	TGTGCCAGCAGTTCCCGGACAGGGTTTTTCTACGAGCAGTACTTC	CASSSRTGFFYEQYF
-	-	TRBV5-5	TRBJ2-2	TGTGCCAGCAAGTTTCAGGCGAACACCGGGGAGCTGTTTTTT	CASKFQANTGELFF
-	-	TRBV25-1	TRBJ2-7	TGTGCCAGCAGAACAGGGAATCGCGAGCAGTACTTC	CASRTGNREQYF
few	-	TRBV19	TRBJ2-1	TGTGCCAGTAGTATAAGACTAGGTGTCTCCTACAATGAGCAGTTCTTC	CASSIRLGVSYNEQFF
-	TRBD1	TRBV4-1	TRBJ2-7	TGCGCCAGCAGCTCGTTTATGACAGGGGCAGGATACGAGCAGTACTTC	CASSSFMTGAGYEQYF
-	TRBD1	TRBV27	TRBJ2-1	TGTGCCAGCAGTTTCCGACAGGGGACCTACAATGAGCAGTTCTTC	CASSFRQGTYNEQFF
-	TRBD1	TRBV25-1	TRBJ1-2	TGTGCCAGCAGGCCGGGACAGGGGGCCAACTATGGCTACACCTTC	CASRPGQGANYGYTF
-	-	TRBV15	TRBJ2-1	TGTGCCACCAGCAGAGATCTTCGGGGGTTCTATGAGCAGTTCTTC	CATSRDLRGFYEQFF
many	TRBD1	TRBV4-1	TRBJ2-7	TGCGCCAGCAGCCAACCCAAGGACAGGGGGTACGAGCAGTACTTC	CASSQPKDRGYEQYF
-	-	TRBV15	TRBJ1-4	TGTGCCACCAGCCCCACGACAGCAACTAATGAAAAACTGTTTTTT	CATSPTTATNEKLFF
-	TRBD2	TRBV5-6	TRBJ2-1	TGTGCCAGCAGCTTAGCGGGGGAGTACAATGAGCAGTTCTTC	CASSLAGEYNEQFF
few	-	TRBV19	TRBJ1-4	TGTGCCAGTAGTCAAAGGGGAAAACTGTTTTTT	CASSQRGKLFF
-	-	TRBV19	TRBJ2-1	TGTGCCAGTAGCGGTGGGGCCGCTCAGTTCTTC	CASSGGAAQFF
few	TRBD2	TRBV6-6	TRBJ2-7	TGTGCCAGCAGCGAACCCGGGACTACCTACGAGCAGTACTTC	CASSEPGTTYEQYF
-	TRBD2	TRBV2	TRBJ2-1	TGTGCCAGTCAGCGGGAGGCGGGAAATGAGCAGTTCTTC	CASQREAGNEQFF
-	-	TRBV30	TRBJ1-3	TGTGCCTGGAGTGCAAAAACAGGGACGTCTGGAAACACCATATATTTT	CAWSAKTGTSGNTIYF
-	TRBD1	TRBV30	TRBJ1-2	TGTGCCTGGAGTGGAACAGGGGGCCACTATGGCTACACCTTC	CAWSGTGGHYGYTF